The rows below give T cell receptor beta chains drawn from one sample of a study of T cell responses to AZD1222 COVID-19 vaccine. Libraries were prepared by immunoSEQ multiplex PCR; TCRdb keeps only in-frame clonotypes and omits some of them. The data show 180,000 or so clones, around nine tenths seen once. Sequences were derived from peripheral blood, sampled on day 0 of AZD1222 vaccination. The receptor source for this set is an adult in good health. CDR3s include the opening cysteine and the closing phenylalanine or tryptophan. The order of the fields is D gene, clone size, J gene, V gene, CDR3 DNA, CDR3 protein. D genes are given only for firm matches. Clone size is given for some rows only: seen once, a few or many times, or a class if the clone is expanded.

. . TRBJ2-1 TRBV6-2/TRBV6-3 TGTGCCAGCAGTTACTCGACGCCGTTCGGCCAAACGAGCTCCTACAATGAGCAGTTCTTC CASSYSTPFGQTSSYNEQFF
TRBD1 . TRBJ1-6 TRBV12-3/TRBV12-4 TGTGCCAGCACTAATCAGGGGGCTTCACCCCTCCACTTT CASTNQGASPLHF
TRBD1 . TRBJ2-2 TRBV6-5 TGTGCCAGCAGTAGGGACAGACCGGGAGGGGAGCTGTTTTTT CASSRDRPGGELFF
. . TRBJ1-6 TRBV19 TGTGCCAGTAGTGACGGATTGTTTCCCCTCCACTTT CASSDGLFPLHF
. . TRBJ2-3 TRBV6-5 TGTGCCAGCAGTTACTCGATGGGGGGTCCAGATACGCAGTATTTT CASSYSMGGPDTQYF
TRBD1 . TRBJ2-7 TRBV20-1 TGCAGTGCTAGTGGTAGGGGGCTCTACGAGCAGTACTTC CSASGRGLYEQYF
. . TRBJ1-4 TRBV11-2 TGTGCCAGCAGCTTATCGGGGAATAATGAAAAACTGTTTTTT CASSLSGNNEKLFF
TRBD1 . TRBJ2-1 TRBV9 TGTGCCAGCAGCGTAGACCCGGGACAGGCACGGGATGAGCAGTTCTTC CASSVDPGQARDEQFF
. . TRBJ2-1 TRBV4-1 TGCGCCAGCAGCCAAGATGCCCCGGGACCATACAATGAGCAGTTCTTC CASSQDAPGPYNEQFF
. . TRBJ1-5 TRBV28 TGTGCCAGCACGAGGGGTAATCAGCCCCAGCATTTT CASTRGNQPQHF
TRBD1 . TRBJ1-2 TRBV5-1 TGCGCCAGCAGATCCGGACAGGGATTATCGGGCTACACCTTC CASRSGQGLSGYTF
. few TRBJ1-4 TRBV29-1 TGCAGCGTTGAAGATGAGTCGCGAGGCGAAAAACTGTTTTTT CSVEDESRGEKLFF
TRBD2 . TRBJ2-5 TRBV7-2 TGTGCCAGCAGCCCCAGACTAGCGGGGGCAGAGACCCAGTACTTC CASSPRLAGAETQYF
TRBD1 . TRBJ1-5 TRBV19 TGTGCCAGTAGCCCCGACAGGGTTCAGCCCCAGCATTTT CASSPDRVQPQHF
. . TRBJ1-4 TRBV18 TGTGCCAGCTCACCACCCTCAGGGGTTGGTGAAAAACTGTTTTTT CASSPPSGVGEKLFF
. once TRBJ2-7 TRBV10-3 TGTGCCATCAGTGAGTCTGGAGGGGCGTACTACGAGCAGTACTTC CAISESGGAYYEQYF
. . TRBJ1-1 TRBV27 TGTGCCAGCAGGATGCAGACAGCTCACACTGAAGCTTTCTTT CASRMQTAHTEAFF
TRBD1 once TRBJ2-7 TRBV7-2 TGTGCCAGCAGCCCCCGGGGACAGCGAGTCGACGAGCAGTACTTC CASSPRGQRVDEQYF
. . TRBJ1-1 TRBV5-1 TGCGCCAGCGCCCAGGGGTTGAACACTGAAGCTTTCTTT CASAQGLNTEAFF
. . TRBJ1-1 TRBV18 TGTGCCAGCTCACCAAAGCAGTGGAACACTGAAGCTTTCTTT CASSPKQWNTEAFF
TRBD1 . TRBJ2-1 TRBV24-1 TGTGCCACCAGTGATTCCTGGACAGGGAAGAATGAGCAGTTCTTC CATSDSWTGKNEQFF
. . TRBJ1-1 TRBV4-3 TGCGCCAGCAGCGTTGGCCGGAACACTGAAGCTTTCTTT CASSVGRNTEAFF
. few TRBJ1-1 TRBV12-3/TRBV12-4 TGTGCCAGCAGTCGGACAGCGAACACTGAAGCTTTCTTT CASSRTANTEAFF
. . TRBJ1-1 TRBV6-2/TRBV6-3 TGTGCCAGCAGTTACGTGGGGACCAACACTGAAGCTTTCTTT CASSYVGTNTEAFF
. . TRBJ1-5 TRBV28 TGTGCCAGCAGCGAGAGGGGGGCCTATAGCAATCAGCCCCAGCATTTT CASSERGAYSNQPQHF
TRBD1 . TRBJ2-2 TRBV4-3 TGCGCCAGCAGCCAGACAAACGACAGGGTGGGCGGGGAGCTGTTTTTT CASSQTNDRVGGELFF
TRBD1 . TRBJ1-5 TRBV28 TGTGCCAGTACAGGGGGCGTTAGTCAGCCCCAGCATTTT CASTGGVSQPQHF
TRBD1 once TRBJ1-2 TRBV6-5 TGTGCCAGCAACCCGACAGGGGTGGGTGTGGATGGCTACACCTTC CASNPTGVGVDGYTF
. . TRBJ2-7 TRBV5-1 TGCGCCAGCAGCTTAGGGGGGACCAGCTCCTACGAGCAGTACTTC CASSLGGTSSYEQYF
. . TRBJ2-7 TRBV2 TGTGCCAGCAGTGACCGGACTCACTCCTACGAGCAGTACTTC CASSDRTHSYEQYF
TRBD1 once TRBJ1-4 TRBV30 TGTGCCGGACAGGGGCGGGATGAAAAACTGTTTTTT CAGQGRDEKLFF
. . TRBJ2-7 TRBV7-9 TGTGCCAGCAGCTTTTTAACAGGGACCGAGCAGTACTTC CASSFLTGTEQYF
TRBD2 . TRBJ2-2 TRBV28 TGTGCCAGCAGTTTCGGGGGGGCGGGAGAGACCGGGGAGCTGTTTTTT CASSFGGAGETGELFF
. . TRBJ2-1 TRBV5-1 TGCGCCAGCAGCTTGAGGTCCCTCGGGGAAAATGAGCAGTTCTTC CASSLRSLGENEQFF
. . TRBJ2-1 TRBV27 TGTGCCAGTAAGACTTCAACGAGCTCCTACAATGAGCAGTTCTTC CASKTSTSSYNEQFF
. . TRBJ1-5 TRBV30 TGTGCCTGGAGTTCCCAAGACAATCAGCCCCAGCATTTT CAWSSQDNQPQHF
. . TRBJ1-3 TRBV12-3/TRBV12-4 TGTGCCAGCCTGTGGGAGGTTGGAAACACCATATATTTT CASLWEVGNTIYF
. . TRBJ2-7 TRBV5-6 TGTGCCAGCTGCCCGCGCGGGATTAGCTCCTACGAGCAGTACTTC CASCPRGISSYEQYF
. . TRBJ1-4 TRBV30 TGTGCCTGTGCGTTGGAGGGCCGGGGGAATGAAAAACTGTTTTTT CACALEGRGNEKLFF
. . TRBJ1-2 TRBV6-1 TGTGCCAGCAGTGATGGTATTAACTATGGCTACACCTTC CASSDGINYGYTF
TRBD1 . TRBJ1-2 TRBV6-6 TGTGCCAGCAGTGTGGGACAGGGGAACTATGGCTACACCTTC CASSVGQGNYGYTF
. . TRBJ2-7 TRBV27 TGTGCCAGCAGTCATACAGGGATACTTGGGTACGAGCAGTACTTC CASSHTGILGYEQYF
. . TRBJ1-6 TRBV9 TGTGCCAGCAGCGGAGAGGGGCTTGTGGGGGTCGACAATTCACCCCTCCACTTT CASSGEGLVGVDNSPLHF
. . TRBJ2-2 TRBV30 TGTGCCTGGAGTTTGGAGAACACCGGGGAGCTGTTTTTT CAWSLENTGELFF
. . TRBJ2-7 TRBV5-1 TGCGCCAGCAGCCCCGGCGGGCGGAACGAGCAGTACTTC CASSPGGRNEQYF
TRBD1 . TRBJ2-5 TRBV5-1 TGCGCCAGCAGCACCAGAGGGACAGCAGAGACCCAGTACTTC CASSTRGTAETQYF
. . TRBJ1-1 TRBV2 TGTGCCACCGGGGGGGATATGAACACTGAAGCTTTCTTT CATGGDMNTEAFF
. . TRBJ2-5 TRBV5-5 TGTGCCAGCAGTTCCTCGGGGCGAGAGACCCAGTACTTC CASSSSGRETQYF
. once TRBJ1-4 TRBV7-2 TGTGCCAGCAGCTATCCGGGTGGGGGAAAACTGTTTTTT CASSYPGGGKLFF
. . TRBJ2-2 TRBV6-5 TGTGCCAGCACCAGACAGACAACCGGGGAGCTGTTTTTT CASTRQTTGELFF
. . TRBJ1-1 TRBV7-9 TGTGCCAGCAGCTTAGGGATCCAACGGAACACTGAAGCTTTCTTT CASSLGIQRNTEAFF
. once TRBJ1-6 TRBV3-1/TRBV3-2 TGTGCCAGCAGCCCCCCGGGTCTTTCACCCCTCCACTTT CASSPPGLSPLHF